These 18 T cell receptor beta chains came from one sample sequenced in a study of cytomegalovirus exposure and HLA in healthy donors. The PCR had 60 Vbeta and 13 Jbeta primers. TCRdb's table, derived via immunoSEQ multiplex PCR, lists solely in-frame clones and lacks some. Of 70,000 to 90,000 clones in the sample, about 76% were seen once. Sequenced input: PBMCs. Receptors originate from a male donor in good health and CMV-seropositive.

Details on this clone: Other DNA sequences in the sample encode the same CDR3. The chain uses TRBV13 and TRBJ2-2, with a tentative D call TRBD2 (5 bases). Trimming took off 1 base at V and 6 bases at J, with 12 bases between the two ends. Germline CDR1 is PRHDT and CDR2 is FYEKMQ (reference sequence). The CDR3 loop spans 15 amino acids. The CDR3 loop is CASSLDQVGAGELFF. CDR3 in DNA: TGTGCCAGCAGCTTAGATCAAGTCGGGGCCGGGGAGCTGTTTTTT.

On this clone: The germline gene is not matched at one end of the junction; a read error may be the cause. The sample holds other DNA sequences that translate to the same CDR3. CDR3 DNA: TGCGCCAGCAGGCAGGGAAACGCGATCTACGAGCAGTACTTC. Residues: CASRQGNAIYEQYF. The chain combines TRBV6-5 with TRBJ2-7; D possibly corresponds to TRBD1 (5 bases). CDR3 length: 14 amino acids. Germline V CDR1 and CDR2: MNHEY, SVGAGI.

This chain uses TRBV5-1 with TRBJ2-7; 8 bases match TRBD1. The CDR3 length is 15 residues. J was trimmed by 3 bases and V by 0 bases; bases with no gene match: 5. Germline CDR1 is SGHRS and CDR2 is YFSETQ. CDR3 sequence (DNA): TGCGCCAGCAGCTTGGCGGGCGGACAGGGCTACGAGCAGTACTTC. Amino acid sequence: CASSLAGGQGYEQYF.

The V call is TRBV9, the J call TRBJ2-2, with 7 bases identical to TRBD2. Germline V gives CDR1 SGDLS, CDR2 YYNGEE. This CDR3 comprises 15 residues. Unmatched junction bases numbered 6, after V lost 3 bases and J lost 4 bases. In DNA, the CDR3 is TGTGCCAGCAGCGCCGGGACTACCATCACCGGGGAGCTGTTTTTT. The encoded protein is CASSAGTTITGELFF.

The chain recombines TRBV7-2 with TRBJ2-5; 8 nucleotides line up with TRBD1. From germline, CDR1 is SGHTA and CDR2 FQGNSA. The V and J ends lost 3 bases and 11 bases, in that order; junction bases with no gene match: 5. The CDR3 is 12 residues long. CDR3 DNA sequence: TGTGCCAGCAGCTTGACAGGGGCAGAGCAGTACTTC. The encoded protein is CASSLTGAEQYF.

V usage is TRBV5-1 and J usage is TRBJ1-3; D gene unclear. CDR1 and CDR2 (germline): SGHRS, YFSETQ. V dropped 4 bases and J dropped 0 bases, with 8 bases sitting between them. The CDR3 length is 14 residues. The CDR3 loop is CASSLSGSGNTIYF. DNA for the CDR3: TGCGCCAGCAGCCTGTCGGGCTCTGGAAACACCATATATTTT.

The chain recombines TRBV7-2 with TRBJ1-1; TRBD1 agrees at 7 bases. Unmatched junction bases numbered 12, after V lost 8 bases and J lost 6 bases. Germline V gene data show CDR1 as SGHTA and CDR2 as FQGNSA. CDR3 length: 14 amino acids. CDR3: CASQPGDSHPEAFF. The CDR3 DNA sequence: TGTGCCAGCCAGCCTGGGGACAGTCATCCTGAAGCTTTCTTT.

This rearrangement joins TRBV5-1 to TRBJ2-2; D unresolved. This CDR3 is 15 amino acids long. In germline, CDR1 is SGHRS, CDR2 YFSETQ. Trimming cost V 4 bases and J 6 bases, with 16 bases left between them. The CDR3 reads CASSPHFPVAGELFF. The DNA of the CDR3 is TGCGCCAGCAGCCCGCATTTCCCGGTGGCCGGGGAGCTGTTTTTT.

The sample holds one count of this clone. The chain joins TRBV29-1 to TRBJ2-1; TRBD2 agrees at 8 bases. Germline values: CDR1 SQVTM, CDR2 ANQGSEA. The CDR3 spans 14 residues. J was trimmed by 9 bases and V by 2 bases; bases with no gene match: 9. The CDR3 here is CSVEPLLAVGEQFF. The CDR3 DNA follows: TGCAGCGTTGAACCGCTACTAGCGGTCGGTGAGCAGTTCTTC.

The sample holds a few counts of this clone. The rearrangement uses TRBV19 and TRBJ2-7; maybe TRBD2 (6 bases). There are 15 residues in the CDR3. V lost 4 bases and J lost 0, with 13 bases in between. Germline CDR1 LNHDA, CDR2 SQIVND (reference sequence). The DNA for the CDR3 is TGTGCCAGTAGTACTTTTACGGGAGCCTCCTACGAGCAGTACTTC. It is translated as CASSTFTGASYEQYF.

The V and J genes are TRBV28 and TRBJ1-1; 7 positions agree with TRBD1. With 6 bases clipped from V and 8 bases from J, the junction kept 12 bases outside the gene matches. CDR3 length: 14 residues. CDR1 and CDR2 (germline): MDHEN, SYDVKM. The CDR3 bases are TGTGCCAGCAGGCCGGGACAGATAGTGTTGGAAGCTTTCTTT. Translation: CASRPGQIVLEAFF.

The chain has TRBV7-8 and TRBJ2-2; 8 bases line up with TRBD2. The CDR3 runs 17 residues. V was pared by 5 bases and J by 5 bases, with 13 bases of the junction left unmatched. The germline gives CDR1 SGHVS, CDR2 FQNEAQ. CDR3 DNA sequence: TGTGCCAGCAGCCGTGTTCACGGGGGGGCCGTGACCGGGGAGCTGTTTTTT. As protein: CASSRVHGGAVTGELFF.

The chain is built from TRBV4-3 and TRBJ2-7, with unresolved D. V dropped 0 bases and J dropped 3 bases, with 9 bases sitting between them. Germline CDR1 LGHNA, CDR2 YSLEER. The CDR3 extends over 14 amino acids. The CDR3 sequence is CASSQDRSNYEQYF. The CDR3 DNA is TGCGCCAGCAGCCAAGATAGAAGTAACTACGAGCAGTACTTC.

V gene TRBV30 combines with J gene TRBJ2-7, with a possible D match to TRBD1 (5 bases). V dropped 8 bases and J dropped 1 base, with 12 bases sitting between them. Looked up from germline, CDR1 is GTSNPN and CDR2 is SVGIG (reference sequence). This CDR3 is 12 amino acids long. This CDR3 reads CAGLAGSYEQYF. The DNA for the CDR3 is TGTGCCGGATTAGCAGGGTCCTACGAGCAGTACTTC.

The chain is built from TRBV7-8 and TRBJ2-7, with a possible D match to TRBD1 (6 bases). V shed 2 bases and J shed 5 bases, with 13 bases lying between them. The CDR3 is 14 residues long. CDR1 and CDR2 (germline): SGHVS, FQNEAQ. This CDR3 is CASSLRQGFHEQYF. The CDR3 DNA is TGTGCCAGCAGCTTAAGGCAGGGGTTCCACGAGCAGTACTTC.

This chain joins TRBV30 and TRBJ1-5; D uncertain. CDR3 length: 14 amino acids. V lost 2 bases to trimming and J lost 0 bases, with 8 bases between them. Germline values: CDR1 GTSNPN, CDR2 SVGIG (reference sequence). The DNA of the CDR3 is TGTGCCTGGAGTTTAGGGAGTAGCAATCAGCCCCAGCATTTT. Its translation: CAWSLGSSNQPQHF. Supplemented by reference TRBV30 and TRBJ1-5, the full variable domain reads SQTIHQWPATLVQPVGSPLSLECTVEGTSNPNLYWYRQAAGRGLQLLFYSVGIGQISSEVPQNLSASRPQDRQFILSSKKLLLSDSGFYLCAWSLGSSNQPQHFGDGTRLSIL.

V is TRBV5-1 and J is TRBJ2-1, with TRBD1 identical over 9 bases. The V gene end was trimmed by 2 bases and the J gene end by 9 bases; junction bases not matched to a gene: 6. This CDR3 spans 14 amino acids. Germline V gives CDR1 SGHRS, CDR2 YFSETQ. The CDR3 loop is CASSFTGGSPEQFF. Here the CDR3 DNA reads TGCGCCAGCAGCTTTACAGGGGGCAGTCCTGAGCAGTTCTTC.

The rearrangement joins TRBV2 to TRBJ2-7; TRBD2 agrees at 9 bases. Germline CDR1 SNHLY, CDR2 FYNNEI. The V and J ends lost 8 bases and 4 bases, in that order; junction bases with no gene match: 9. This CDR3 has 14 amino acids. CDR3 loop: CASQGLAGFYEQYF. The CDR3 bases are TGTGCCAGCCAAGGGCTAGCGGGATTTTACGAGCAGTACTTC.